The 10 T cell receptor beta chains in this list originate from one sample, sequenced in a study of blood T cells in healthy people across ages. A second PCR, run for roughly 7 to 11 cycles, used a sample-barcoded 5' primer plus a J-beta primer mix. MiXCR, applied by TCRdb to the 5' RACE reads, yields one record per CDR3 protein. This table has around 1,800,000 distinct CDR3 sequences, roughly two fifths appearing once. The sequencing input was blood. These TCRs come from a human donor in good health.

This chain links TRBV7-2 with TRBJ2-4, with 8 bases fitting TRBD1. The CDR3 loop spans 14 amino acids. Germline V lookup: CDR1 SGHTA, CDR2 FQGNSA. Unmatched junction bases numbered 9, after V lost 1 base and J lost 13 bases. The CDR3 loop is CASSLEQGGGGQYF. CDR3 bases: TGTGCCAGCAGCTTAGAACAGGGGGGAGGCGGGCAGTACTTC.

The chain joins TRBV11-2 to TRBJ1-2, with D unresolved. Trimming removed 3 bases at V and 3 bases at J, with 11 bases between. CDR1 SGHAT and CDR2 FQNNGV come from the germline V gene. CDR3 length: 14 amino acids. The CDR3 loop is CASSLSGEYYGYTF. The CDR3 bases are TGTGCCAGCAGCTTGTCCGGAGAGTACTATGGCTACACCTTC.

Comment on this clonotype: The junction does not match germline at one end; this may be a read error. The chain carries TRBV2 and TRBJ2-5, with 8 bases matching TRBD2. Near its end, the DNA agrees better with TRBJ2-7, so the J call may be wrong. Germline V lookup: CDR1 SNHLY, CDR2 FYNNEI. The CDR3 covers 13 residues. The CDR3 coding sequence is TGCGCCAGCGGGAGACTAGCCAGCCACGAGCAGTACTTC. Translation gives CASGRLASHEQYF.

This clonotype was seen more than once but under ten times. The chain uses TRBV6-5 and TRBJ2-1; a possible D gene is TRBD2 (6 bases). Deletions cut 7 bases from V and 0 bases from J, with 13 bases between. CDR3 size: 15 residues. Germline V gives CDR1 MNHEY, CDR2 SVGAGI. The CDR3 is CASTEDYHSYNEQFF. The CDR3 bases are TGTGCCAGCACTGAGGACTACCACTCCTACAATGAGCAGTTCTTC.

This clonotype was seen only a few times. The CDR3 sequence: CASSWDSYNEQYF. The CDR3 DNA sequence: TGCGCCAGCAGCTGGGACAGCTACAATGAGCAGTACTTC. The V and J genes are TRBV5-1 and TRBJ2-5; TRBD1 matches at 7 bases. This CDR3 spans 13 amino acids. With 3 bases clipped from V and 11 bases from J, the junction kept 10 bases outside the gene matches. CDR1 SGHRS and CDR2 YFSETQ come from the germline V gene.

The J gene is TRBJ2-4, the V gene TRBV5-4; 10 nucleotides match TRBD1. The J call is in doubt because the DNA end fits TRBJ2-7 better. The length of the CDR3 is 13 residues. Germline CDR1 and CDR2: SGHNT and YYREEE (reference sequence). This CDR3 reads CASSIGTGDEQYF. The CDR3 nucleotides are TGTGCCAGCAGCATTGGGACAGGGGACGAGCAGTACTTC.

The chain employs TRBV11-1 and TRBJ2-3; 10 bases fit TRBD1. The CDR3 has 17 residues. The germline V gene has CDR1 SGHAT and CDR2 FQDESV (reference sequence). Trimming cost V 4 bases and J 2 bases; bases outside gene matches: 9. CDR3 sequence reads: CASSSPGTGALTDTQYF. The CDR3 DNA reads TGTGCCAGCAGCTCACCCGGGACAGGGGCCCTCACAGATACGCAGTATTTT. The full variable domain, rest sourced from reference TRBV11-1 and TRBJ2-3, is EAEVAQSPRYKITEKSQAVAFWCDPISGHATLYWYRQILGQGPELLVQFQDESVVDDSQLPKDRFSAERLKGVDSTLKIQPAELGDSAMYLCASSSPGTGALTDTQYFGPGTRLTVL.

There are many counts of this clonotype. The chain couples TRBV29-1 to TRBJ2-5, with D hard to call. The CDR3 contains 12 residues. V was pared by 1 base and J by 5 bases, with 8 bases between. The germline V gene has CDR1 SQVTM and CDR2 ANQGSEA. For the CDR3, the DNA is TGCAGCGTTGAAGTCCATCAGGAGACCCAGTACTTC. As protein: CSVEVHQETQYF.

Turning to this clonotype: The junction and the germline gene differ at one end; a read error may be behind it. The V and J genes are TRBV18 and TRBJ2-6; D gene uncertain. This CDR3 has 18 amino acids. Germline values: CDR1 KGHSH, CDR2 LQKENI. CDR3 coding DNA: TGTGCCAGCTCCCCACTCGGCCCACCGCATTCTGGGGCCAACGTCCTGACTTTC. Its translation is CASSPLGPPHSGANVLTF.

CDR3 nucleotide sequence: TGTGCCATCAGAGACGACAAATCGACTAGCGGGGGGGCCGGTTTCGAGACCCAGTACTTC. It specifies CAIRDDKSTSGGAGFETQYF. V usage is TRBV10-3 and J usage is TRBJ2-5, with TRBD2 matching 14 bases. The germline V gene encodes CDR1 ENHRY and CDR2 SYGVKD. With V trimmed by 6 bases and J by 5 bases, 20 bases remained unmatched. This CDR3 has 20 amino acids.